The T cell receptor beta chain described here comes from a study of early T cells in non-severe SARS-CoV-2 infection. Overall study context: Bulk RNA from unsorted whole blood was sequenced; chains were unpaired. The study's findings and limits: In VDJdb matching, anti-spike CD8 responses were favored while private and CD4 specificities went missing.

Attached unique molecular identifiers marked individual cDNA molecules. TCRdb recomputed calls from the 5' RACE reads with MiXCR, one row per CDR3 protein. The sample carries tens of thousands of distinct CDR3 sequences, more than 10% recorded once. CDR1 and CDR2 (germline): SGHRS, YFSETQ. The V gene lost 3 bases and the J gene lost 3 bases, with 10 bases spanning the gap. The CDR3 spans 15 residues. This clonotype has ten or more counts. The target antigen is unknown. The clonotype was recovered from an adult who was a healthcare worker with PCR-confirmed SARS-CoV-2 infection or an uninfected control (not recorded which). The genes are TRBV5-1 and TRBJ1-6; weak D call: TRBD1 (6 bases). Source material: whole blood. The DNA of the CDR3 is TGCGCCAGCAGCTCACAGGGCTACTATAATTCACCCCTCCACTTT. Amino acid sequence: CASSSQGYYNSPLHF.